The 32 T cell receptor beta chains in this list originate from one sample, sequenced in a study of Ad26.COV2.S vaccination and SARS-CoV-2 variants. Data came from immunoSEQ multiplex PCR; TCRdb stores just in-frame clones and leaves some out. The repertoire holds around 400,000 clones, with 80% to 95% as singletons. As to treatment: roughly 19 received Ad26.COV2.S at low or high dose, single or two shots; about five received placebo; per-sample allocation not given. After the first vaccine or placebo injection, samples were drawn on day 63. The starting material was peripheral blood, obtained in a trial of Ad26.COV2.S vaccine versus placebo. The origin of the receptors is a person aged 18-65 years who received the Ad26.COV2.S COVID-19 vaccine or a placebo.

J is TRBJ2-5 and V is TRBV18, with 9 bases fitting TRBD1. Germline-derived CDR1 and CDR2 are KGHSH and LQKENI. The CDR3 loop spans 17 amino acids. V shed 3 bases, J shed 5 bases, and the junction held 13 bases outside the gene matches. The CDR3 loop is CASSPPGTGKIGETQYF. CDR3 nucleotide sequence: TGTGCCAGCTCACCTCCCGGGACAGGGAAGATCGGGGAGACCCAGTACTTC.

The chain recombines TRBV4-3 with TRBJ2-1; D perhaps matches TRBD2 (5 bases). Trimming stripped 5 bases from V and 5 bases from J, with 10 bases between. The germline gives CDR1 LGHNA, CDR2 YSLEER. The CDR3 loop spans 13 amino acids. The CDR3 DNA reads TGCGCCAGCAGCGCATCGACTAACAATGAGCAGTTCTTC. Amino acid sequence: CASSASTNNEQFF.

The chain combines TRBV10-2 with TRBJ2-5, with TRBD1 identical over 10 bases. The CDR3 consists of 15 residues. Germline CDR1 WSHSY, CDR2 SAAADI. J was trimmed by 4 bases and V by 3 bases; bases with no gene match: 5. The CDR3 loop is CASSELGQGGETQYF. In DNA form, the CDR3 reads TGCGCCAGCAGTGAACTAGGACAGGGGGGAGAGACCCAGTACTTC.

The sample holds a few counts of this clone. The CDR3 bases are TGTGCCAGCAGCTTAGTTGGCGGGAGCTCCTACAATGAGCAGTTCTTC. Protein sequence: CASSLVGGSSYNEQFF. The chain combines TRBV7-9 with TRBJ2-1, with 7 positions matching TRBD2. This CDR3 is built from 16 residues. Trimming at V came to 1 base and at J to 0 bases, leaving 3 bases not matched to a gene. Germline CDR1 is SEHNR and CDR2 is FQNEAQ (reference sequence).

The CDR3 bases are TGTGCCAGCATTAAGGGGGGAGGCTCCTACAATGAGCAGTTCTTC. It translates to CASIKGGGSYNEQFF. The chain carries TRBV28 and TRBJ2-1; D is tentatively TRBD1 or TRBD2 (6 bases each). The CDR3 sequence is 15 residues long. V lost 7 bases and J 0 bases, leaving 13 bases between the germline ends. In germline, CDR1 is MDHEN, CDR2 SYDVKM.

The CDR3 protein is CSVEVLFGAASYEQYF. CDR3 sequence (DNA): TGCAGCGTTGAAGTACTATTTGGGGCGGCCTCCTACGAGCAGTACTTC. The V call is TRBV29-1, the J call TRBJ2-7; weak D call: TRBD1 (5 bases). The V gene lost 1 base and the J gene lost 0 bases, with 16 bases spanning the gap. The CDR3 is 16 amino acids. Germline V gene data show CDR1 as SQVTM and CDR2 as ANQGSEA.

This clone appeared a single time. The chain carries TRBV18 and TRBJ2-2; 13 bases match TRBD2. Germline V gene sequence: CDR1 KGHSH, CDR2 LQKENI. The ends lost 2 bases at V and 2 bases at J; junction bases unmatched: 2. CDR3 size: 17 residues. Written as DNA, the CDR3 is TGTGCCAGCTCACCAGGGACTAGCGGGATTAACACCGGGGAGCTGTTTTTT. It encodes CASSPGTSGINTGELFF.

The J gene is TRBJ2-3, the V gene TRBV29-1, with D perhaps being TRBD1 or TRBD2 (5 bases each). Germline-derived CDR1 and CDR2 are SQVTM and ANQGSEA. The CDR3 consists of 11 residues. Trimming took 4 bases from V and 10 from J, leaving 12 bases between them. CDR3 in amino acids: CSVVVQGPQYF. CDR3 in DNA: TGCAGCGTTGTGGTTCAGGGACCGCAGTATTTT.

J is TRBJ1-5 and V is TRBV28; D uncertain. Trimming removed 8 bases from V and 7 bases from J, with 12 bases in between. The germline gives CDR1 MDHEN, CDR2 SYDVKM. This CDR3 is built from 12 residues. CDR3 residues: CASSQLGQPQHF. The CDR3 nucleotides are TGTGCCAGCTCTCAGTTAGGCCAGCCCCAGCATTTT. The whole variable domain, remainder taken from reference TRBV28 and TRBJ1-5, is DVKVTQSSRYLVKRTGEKVFLECVQDMDHENMFWYRQDPGLGLRLIYFSYDVKMKEKGDIPEGYSVSREKKERFSLILESASTNQTSMYLCASSQLGQPQHFGDGTRLSIL.

The CDR3, as DNA: TGTGCCAGCAGCCAAGATCCTACTACCGGGGAGCTGTTTTTT. Its translation: CASSQDPTTGELFF. The rearrangement joins TRBV3-1 (or the pseudogene TRBV3-2) to TRBJ2-2; no clear D gene. Germline values: CDR1 LGHDT, CDR2 YNNKEL (reference sequence). With 0 bases removed from V and 5 bases from J, the gap between germline ends came to 7 bases. CDR3 size: 14 residues.

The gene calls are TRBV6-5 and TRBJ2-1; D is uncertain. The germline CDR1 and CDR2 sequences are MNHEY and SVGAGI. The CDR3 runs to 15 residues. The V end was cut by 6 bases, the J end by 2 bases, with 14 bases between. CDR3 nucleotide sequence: TGTGCCAGCAGGTCGACTGGAAATCCCTACAATGAGCAGTTCTTC. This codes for CASRSTGNPYNEQFF.

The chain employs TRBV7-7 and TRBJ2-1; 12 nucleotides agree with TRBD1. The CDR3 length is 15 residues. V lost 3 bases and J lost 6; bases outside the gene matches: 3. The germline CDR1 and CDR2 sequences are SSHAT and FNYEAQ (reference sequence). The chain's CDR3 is CASSLGQGAPNEQFF. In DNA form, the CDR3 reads TGTGCCAGCAGCTTGGGACAGGGGGCGCCCAATGAGCAGTTCTTC. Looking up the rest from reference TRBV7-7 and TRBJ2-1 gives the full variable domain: GAGVSQSPRYKVTKRGQDVTLRCDPISSHATLYWYQQALGQGPEFLTYFNYEAQPDKSGLPSDRFSAERPEGSISTLTIQRTEQRDSAMYRCASSLGQGAPNEQFFGPGTRLTVL.

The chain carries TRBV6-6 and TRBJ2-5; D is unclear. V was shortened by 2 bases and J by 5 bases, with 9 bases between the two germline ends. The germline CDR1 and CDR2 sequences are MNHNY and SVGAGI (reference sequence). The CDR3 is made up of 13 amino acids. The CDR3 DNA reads TGTGCCAGCAGTTACAGGGTTCGCGAGACCCAGTACTTC. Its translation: CASSYRVRETQYF.

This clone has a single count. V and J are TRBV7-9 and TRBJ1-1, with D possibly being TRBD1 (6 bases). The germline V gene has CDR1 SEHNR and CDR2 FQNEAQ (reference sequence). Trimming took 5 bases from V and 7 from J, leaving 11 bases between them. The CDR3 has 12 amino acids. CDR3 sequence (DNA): TGTGCCAGCAGCGAAGGACAGCTTGAAGCTTTCTTT. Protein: CASSEGQLEAFF. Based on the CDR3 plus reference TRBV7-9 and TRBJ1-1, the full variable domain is DTGVSQNPRHKITKRGQNVTFRCDPISEHNRLYWYRQTLGQGPEFLTYFQNEAQLEKSRLLSDRFSAERPKGSFSTLEIQRTEQGDSAMYLCASSEGQLEAFFGQGTRLTVV.

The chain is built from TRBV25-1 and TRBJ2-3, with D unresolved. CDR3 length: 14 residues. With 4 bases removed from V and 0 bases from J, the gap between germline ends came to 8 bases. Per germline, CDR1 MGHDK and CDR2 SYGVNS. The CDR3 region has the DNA TGTGCCAGCAGTGGGATCAAAAGCACAGATACGCAGTATTTT. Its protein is CASSGIKSTDTQYF.

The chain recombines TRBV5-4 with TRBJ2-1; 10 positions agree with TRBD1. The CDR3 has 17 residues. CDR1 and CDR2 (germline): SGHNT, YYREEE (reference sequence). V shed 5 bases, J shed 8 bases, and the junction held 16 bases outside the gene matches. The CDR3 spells CASSPTSGTGVFDEQFF. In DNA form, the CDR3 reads TGTGCCAGCAGTCCCACCTCCGGGACAGGGGTCTTCGATGAGCAGTTCTTC.

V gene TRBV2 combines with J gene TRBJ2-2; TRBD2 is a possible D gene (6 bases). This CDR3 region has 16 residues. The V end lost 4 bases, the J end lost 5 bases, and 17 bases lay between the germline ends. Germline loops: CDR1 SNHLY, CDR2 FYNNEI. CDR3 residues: CASSGRENLRTGELFF. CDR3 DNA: TGTGCCAGCAGTGGGAGGGAGAACTTGAGAACCGGGGAGCTGTTTTTT. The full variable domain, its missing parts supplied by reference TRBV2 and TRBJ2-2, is EPEVTQTPSHQVTQMGQEVILRCVPISNHLYFYWYRQILGQKVEFLVSFYNNEISEKSEIFDDQFSVERPDGSNFTLKIRSTKLEDSAMYFCASSGRENLRTGELFFGEGSRLTVL.

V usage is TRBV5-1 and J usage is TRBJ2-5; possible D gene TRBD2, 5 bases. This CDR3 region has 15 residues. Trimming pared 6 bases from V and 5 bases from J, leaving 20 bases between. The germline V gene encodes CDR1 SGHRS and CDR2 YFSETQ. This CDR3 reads CASTTPAGQMETQYF. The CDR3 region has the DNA TGCGCCAGCACCACCCCGGCGGGTCAAATGGAGACCCAGTACTTC.

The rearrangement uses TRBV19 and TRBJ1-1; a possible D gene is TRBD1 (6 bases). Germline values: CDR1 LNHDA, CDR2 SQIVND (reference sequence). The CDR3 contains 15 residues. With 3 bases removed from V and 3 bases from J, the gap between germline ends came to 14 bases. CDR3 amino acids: CASSISGADYTEAFF. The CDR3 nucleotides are TGTGCCAGTAGTATTTCGGGGGCAGACTACACTGAAGCTTTCTTT.

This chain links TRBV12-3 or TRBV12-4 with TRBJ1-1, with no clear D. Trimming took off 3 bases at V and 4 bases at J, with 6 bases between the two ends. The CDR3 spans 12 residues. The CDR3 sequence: CASSLQVTEAFF. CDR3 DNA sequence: TGTGCCAGCAGTTTGCAGGTCACTGAAGCTTTCTTT.

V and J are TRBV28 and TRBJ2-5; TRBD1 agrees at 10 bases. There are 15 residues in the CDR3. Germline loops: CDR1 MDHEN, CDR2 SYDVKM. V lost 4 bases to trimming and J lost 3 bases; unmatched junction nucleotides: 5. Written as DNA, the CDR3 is TGTGCCAGCAGTTCTCTGACAGGGGGCGAAGAGACCCAGTACTTC. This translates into CASSSLTGGEETQYF.

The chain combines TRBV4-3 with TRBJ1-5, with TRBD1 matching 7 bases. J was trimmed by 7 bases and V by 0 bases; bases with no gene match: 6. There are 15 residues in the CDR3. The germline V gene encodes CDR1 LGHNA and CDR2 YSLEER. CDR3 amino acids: CASSQDRGRGQPQHF. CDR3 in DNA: TGCGCCAGCAGCCAAGATCGGGGCAGGGGGCAGCCCCAGCATTTT.

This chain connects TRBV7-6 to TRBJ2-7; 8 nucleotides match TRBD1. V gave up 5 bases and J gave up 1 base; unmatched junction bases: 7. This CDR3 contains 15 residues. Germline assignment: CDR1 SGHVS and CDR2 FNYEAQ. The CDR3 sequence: CASSPGTGQSYEQYF. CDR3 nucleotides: TGTGCCAGCAGCCCAGGGACAGGACAATCCTACGAGCAGTACTTC. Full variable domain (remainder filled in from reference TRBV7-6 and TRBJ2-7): GAGVSQSPRYKVTKRGQDVALRCDPISGHVSLYWYRQALGQGPEFLTYFNYEAQQDKSGLPNDRFSAERPEGSISTLTIQRTEQRDSAMYRCASSPGTGQSYEQYFGPGTRLTVT.

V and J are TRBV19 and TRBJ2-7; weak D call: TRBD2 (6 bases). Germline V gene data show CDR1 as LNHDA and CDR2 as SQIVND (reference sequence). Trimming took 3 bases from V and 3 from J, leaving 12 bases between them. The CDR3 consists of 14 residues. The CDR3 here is CASSIYSGHYEQYF. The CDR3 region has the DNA TGTGCCAGTAGTATCTATAGCGGACACTACGAGCAGTACTTC.

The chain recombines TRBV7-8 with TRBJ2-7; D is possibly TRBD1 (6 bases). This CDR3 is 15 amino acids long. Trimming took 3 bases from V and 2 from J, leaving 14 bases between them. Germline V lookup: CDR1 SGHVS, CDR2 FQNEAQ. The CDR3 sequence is CASSFRTDLPYEQYF. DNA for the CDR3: TGTGCCAGCAGCTTCCGGACAGACCTTCCCTACGAGCAGTACTTC.

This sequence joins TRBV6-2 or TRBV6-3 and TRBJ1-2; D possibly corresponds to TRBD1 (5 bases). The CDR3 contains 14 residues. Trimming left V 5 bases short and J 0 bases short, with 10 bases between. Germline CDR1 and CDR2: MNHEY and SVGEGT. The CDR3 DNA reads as TGTGCCAGCAGTGAGTGGGGGACTAACTATGGCTACACCTTC. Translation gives CASSEWGTNYGYTF.

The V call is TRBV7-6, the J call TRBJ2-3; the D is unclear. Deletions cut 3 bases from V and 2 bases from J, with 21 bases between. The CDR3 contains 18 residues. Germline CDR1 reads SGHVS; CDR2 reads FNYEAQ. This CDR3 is CASSLTLTLGDFTDTQYF. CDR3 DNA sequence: TGTGCCAGCAGCTTGACCCTGACTCTAGGAGACTTCACAGATACGCAGTATTTT.

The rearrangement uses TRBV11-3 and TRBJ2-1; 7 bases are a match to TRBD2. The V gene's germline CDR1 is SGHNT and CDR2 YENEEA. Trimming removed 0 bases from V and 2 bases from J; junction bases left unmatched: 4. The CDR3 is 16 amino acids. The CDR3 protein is CASSLDGGRPYNEQFF. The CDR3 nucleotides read TGTGCCAGCAGCTTAGACGGCGGGAGACCCTACAATGAGCAGTTCTTC. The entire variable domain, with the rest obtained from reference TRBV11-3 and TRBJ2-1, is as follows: EAGVVQSPRYKIIEKKQPVAFWCNPISGHNTLYWYLQNLGQGPELLIRYENEEAVDDSQLPKDRFSAERLKGVDSTLKIQPAELGDSAVYLCASSLDGGRPYNEQFFGPGTRLTVL.

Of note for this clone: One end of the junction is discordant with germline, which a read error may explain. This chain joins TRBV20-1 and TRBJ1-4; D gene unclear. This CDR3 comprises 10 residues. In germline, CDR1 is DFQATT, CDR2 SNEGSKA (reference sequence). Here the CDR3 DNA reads TGCAGTGCTAGAGACCGCAAGTTAGTTTTT. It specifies CSARDRKLVF.

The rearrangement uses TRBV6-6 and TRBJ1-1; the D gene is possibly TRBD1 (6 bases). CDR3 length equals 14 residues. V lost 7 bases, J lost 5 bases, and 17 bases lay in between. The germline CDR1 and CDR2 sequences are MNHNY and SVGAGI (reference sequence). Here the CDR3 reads CASKDAGAGTEAFF. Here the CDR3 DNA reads TGTGCCAGCAAGGACGCGGGGGCCGGTACTGAAGCTTTCTTT.

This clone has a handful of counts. In DNA, the CDR3 is TGTGCCAGCAGTGAGTCCCCGAACAGGGGAGAGACCCAGTACTTC. Translated: CASSESPNRGETQYF. This chain connects TRBV6-1 to TRBJ2-5; 7 positions agree with TRBD1. J lost 4 bases, V lost 3 bases, and 8 bases had no gene match. CDR3 length: 15 residues. Germline V CDR1 and CDR2: MNHNS, SASEGT.

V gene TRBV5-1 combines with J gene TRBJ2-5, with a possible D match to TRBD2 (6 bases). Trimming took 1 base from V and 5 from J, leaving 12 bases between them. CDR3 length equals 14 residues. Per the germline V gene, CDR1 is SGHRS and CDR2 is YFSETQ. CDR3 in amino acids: CASSLWRDRETQYF. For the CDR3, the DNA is TGCGCCAGCAGCTTGTGGCGGGACCGGGAGACCCAGTACTTC.